Described below is a single T cell receptor (beta chain) sequence and its context. What it recognizes is unknown. Assay: immunoSEQ multiplex PCR; the TCRdb copy retains only in-frame clones and omits some. The sample yields about 140,000 clones, roughly 80% seen once. These data come from a study of cytotoxic CD8 clonotypes in ibrutinib-treated CLL. As for the study in general: Patients attained about 25 partial and 2 complete responses; at median around 63 months, approximately 15 remained remitted while roughly 12 progressed.

CDR1 is SNHLY and CDR2 is FYNNEI in the germline V gene. V was pared by 4 bases and J by 7 bases, with 5 bases of the junction left unmatched. The length of the CDR3 is 13 residues. Study-wide results and limits: Private clonotypes, not public ones, expanded at ibrutinib response. Clonality went up at ibrutinib response and then declined back toward baseline at progression. Baseline-level clonality went beyond age-matched healthy donors and moved in step with circulating CD8+ T-cell counts.

V and J are TRBV2 and TRBJ2-7, with 9 bases that match TRBD1. The specimen was PBMCs, collected after 12 months of ibrutinib treatment. The TCR originated in a human donor with chronic lymphocytic leukemia. The chain's CDR3 is CASSAGTGSEQYF. In DNA form, the CDR3 reads TGTGCCAGCAGTGCCGGGACAGGGTCTGAGCAGTACTTC.